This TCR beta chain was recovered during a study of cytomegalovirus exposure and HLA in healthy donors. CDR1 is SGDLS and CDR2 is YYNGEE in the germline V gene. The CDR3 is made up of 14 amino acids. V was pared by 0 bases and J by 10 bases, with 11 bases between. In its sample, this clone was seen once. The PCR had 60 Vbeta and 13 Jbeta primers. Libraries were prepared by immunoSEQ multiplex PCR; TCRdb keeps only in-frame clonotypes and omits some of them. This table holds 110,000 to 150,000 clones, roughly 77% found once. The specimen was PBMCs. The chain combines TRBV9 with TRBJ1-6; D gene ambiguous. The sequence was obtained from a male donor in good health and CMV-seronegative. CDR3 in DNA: TGTGCCAGCAGCGTAGACAGTACTGACTCACCCCTCCACTTT. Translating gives CASSVDSTDSPLHF. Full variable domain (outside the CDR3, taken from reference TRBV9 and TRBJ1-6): DSGVTQTPKHLITATGQRVTLRCSPRSGDLSVYWYQQSLDQGLQFLIQYYNGEERAKGNILERFSAQQFPDLHSELNLSSLELGDSALYFCASSVDSTDSPLHFGNGTRLTVT.